The T cell receptor (beta chain) described here comes from a study of response to subunit inactivated influenza vaccine. TCRdb processed the RT-PCR reads anew with MiXCR; each CDR3 protein has one entry. The data hold hundreds of thousands of distinct CDR3 sequences, with 15% to 20% observed a single time. As to this clonotype: Its matching antigen is unknown.

Findings and caveats of the study: Few new T cells, the authors suggested, are recruited by each seasonal influenza vaccination.

This CDR3 region has 17 residues. Germline V gene lookup returns CDR1 SGDLS and CDR2 YYNGEE. The V end lost 3 bases, the J end lost 0 bases, and 13 bases lay between the germline ends. The J gene is TRBJ2-6, the V gene TRBV9; the D gene is possibly TRBD1 (6 bases). The sequences come from CD4+ T cells sorted from PBMCs, collected approximately 25 months after vaccination. This receptor was obtained from a man aged 45 to 70 who received an inactivated influenza vaccine. This chain's CDR3 is CASSAPTGTSGANVLTF. The CDR3 nucleotides are TGTGCCAGCAGCGCACCAACAGGGACCTCTGGGGCCAACGTCCTGACTTTC.